This T cell receptor (beta chain) was sequenced in a study of blood T cell repertoires in COVID-19. This clone was counted only a few times. This CDR3 spans 14 amino acids. CDR1 and CDR2 (germline): MNHEY, SMNVEV (reference sequence). V was pared by 6 bases and J by 5 bases, with 16 bases between. In the original workflow: Reference gene primer amplification yielded estimated nucleated cell counts. Generated by immunoSEQ multiplex PCR, the TCRdb table keeps only in-frame clones and is missing some. For V, J and clone size, that table is used; D and trimming come from the DNA. The profile covers about 53,000 clones, with 80% to 85% appearing a single time and 20% to 25% taken by the ten largest.

The V call is TRBV27, the J call TRBJ1-2, with D possibly being TRBD1 (6 bases). Sequenced: peripheral blood. The clonotype comes from a woman of 80 years or more with COVID-19, enrolled during active disease. Here the CDR3 reads CASSSFGGGYGYTF. Written as DNA, the CDR3 is TGTGCCAGCAGCTCCTTTGGGGGCGGGTATGGCTACACCTTC.